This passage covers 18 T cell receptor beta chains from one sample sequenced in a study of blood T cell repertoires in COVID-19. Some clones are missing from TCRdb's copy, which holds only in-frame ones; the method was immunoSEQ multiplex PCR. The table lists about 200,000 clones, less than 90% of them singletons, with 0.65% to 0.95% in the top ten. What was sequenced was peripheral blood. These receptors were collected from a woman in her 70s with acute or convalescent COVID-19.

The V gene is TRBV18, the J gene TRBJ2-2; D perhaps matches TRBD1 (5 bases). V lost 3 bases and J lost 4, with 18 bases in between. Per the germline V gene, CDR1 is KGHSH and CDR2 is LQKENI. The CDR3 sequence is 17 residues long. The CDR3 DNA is TGTGCCAGCTCACCGTCCAGGGTGGTCGGTAGCACCGGGGAGCTGTTTTTT. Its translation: CASSPSRVVGSTGELFF.

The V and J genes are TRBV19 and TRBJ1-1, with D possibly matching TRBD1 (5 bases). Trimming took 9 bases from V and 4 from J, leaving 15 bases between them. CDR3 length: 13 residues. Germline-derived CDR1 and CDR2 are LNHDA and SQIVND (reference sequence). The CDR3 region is CASRGGDGTEAFF. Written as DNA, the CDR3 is TGTGCCAGCCGAGGAGGGGACGGCACTGAAGCTTTCTTT.

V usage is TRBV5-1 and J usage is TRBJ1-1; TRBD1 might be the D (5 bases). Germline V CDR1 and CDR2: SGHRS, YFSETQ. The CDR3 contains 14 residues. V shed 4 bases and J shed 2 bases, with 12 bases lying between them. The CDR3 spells CASSPGVPNTEAFF. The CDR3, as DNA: TGCGCCAGCAGCCCGGGGGTGCCCAACACTGAAGCTTTCTTT.

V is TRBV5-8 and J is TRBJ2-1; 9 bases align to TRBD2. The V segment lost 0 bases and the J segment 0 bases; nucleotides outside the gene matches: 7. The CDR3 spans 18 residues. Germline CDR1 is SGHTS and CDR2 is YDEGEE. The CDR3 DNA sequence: TGTGCCAGCAGCTTGGGTAGTAGCGGGGGCAGCTCCTACAATGAGCAGTTCTTC. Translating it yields CASSLGSSGGSSYNEQFF.

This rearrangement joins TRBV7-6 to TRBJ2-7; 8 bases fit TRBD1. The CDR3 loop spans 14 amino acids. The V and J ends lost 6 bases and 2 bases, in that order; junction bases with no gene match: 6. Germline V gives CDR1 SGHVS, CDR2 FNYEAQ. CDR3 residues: CASSRVQGAYEQYF. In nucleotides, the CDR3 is TGTGCCAGCAGTCGTGTACAGGGGGCCTACGAGCAGTACTTC. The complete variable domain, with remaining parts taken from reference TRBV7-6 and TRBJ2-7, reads GAGVSQSPRYKVTKRGQDVALRCDPISGHVSLYWYRQALGQGPEFLTYFNYEAQQDKSGLPNDRFSAERPEGSISTLTIQRTEQRDSAMYRCASSRVQGAYEQYFGPGTRLTVT.

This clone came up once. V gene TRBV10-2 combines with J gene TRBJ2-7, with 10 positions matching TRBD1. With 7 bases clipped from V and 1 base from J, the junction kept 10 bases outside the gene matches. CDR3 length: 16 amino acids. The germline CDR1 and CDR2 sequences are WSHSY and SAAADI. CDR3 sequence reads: CASMSLRTGGSYEQYF. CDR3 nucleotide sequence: TGCGCCAGCATGAGCTTAAGGACAGGGGGTTCCTACGAGCAGTACTTC.

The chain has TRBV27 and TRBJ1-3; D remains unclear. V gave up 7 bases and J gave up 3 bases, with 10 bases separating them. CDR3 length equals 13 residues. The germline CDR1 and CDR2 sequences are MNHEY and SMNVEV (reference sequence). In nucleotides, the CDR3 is TGTGCCAGCACCTTAAAATATGGAAACACCATATATTTT. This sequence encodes CASTLKYGNTIYF.

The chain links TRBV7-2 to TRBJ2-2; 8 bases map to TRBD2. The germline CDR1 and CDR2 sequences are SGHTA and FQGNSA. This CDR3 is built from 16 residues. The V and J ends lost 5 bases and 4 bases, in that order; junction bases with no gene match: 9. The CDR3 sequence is CASSPRSLAATGELFF. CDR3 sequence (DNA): TGTGCCAGCAGCCCGAGGTCACTAGCGGCCACCGGGGAGCTGTTTTTT.

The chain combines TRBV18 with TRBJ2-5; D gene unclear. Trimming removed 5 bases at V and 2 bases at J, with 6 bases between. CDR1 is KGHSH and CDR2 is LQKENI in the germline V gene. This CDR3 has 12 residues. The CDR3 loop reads CASSSNQETQYF. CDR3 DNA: TGTGCCAGCTCATCCAATCAAGAGACCCAGTACTTC.

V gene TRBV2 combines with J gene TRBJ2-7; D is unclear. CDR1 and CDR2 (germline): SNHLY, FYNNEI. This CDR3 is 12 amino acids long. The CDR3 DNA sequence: TGTGCGCTGTCCGGGTTCTCCTACGAGCAGTACTTC. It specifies CALSGFSYEQYF.

In nucleotides, the CDR3 is TGTGCCAGCAGATCCCATCGGACTAGCGGGAGTGGAGAGCAGTTCTTC. Residues: CASRSHRTSGSGEQFF. The chain combines TRBV27 with TRBJ2-1; TRBD2 matches 13 bases. Per the germline V gene, CDR1 is MNHEY and CDR2 is SMNVEV (reference sequence). Trimming at V came to 6 bases and at J to 10 bases, leaving 12 bases not matched to a gene. The CDR3 is made up of 16 amino acids.

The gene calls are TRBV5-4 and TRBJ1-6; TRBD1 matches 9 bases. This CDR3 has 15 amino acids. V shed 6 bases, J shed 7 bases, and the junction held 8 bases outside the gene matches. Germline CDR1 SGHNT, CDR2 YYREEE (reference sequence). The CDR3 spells CASTSTGTGNSPLHF. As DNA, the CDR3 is TGTGCCAGCACCTCCACCGGGACAGGGAATTCACCCCTCCACTTT.

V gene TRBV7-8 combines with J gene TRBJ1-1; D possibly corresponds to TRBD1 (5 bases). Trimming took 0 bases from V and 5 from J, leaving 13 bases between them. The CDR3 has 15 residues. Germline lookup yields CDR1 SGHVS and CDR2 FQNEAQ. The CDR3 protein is CASSLARDRGTEAFF. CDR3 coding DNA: TGTGCCAGCAGCTTAGCGAGGGACCGGGGGACTGAAGCTTTCTTT. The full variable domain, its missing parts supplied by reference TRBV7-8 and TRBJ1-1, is GAGVSQSPRYKVAKRGQDVALRCDPISGHVSLFWYQQALGQGPEFLTYFQNEAQLDKSGLPSDRFFAERPEGSVSTLKIQRTQQEDSAVYLCASSLARDRGTEAFFGQGTRLTVV.

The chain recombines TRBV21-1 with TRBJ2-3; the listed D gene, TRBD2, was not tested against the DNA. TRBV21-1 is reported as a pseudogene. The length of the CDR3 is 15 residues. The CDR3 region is CAIPGKGTGTDTQYF. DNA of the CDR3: TGTGCCATTCCCGGGAAGGGAACTGGCACAGATACGCAGTATTTT.

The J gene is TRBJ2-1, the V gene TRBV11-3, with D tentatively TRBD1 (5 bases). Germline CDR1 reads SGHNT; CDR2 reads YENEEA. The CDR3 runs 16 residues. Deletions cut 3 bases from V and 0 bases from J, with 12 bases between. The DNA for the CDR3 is TGTGCCAGCAGCTTTGGAAGGGGTAGCTCCTACAATGAGCAGTTCTTC. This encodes CASSFGRGSSYNEQFF.

The CDR3 protein is CASSVRGYKGINEQFF. CDR3 DNA: TGCGCCAGCAGTGTTAGGGGTTACAAGGGCATCAATGAGCAGTTCTTC. The chain couples TRBV10-1 to TRBJ2-1, with D possibly matching TRBD1 (5 bases). Trimming removed 4 bases from V and 6 bases from J, with 19 bases in between. Germline V gene data show CDR1 as WNHNN and CDR2 as SYGVQD (reference sequence). This CDR3 region has 16 residues.

This chain's CDR3 is CASSLRQITDTQYF. DNA for the CDR3: TGTGCCAGCAGCCTTAGACAGATCACAGATACGCAGTATTTT. The V call is TRBV9, the J call TRBJ2-3; D possibly corresponds to TRBD1 (5 bases). V lost 4 bases, J lost 2 bases, and 11 bases lay in between. This CDR3 is built from 14 residues. The germline gives CDR1 SGDLS, CDR2 YYNGEE.

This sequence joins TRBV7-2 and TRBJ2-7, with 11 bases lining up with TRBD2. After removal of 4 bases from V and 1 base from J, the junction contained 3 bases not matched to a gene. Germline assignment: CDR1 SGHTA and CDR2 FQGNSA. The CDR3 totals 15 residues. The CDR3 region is CASSSLAGGSYEQYF. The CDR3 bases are TGTGCCAGCAGCTCCCTAGCGGGAGGTTCCTACGAGCAGTACTTC. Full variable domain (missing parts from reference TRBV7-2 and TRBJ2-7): GAGVSQSPSNKVTEKGKDVELRCDPISGHTALYWYRQSLGQGLEFLIYFQGNSAPDKSGLPSDRFSAERTGGSVSTLTIQRTQQEDSAVYLCASSSLAGGSYEQYFGPGTRLTVT.